This entry lists 7 T cell receptor beta chains sequenced from one sample in a study of OX40 agonist ivuxolimab in advanced cancers. Method: immunoSEQ multiplex PCR; TCRdb's copy keeps in-frame clones and lacks some. The table lists 55,000 to 70,000 clones, around four fifths of them singletons, with about 3.7% in the top ten. Sample: CD4+ or CD8+ T cells sorted from blood, taken in a trial of the OX40 agonist ivuxolimab. The receptors come from an adult with an advanced solid tumor such as melanoma, head and neck, liver or kidney cancer.

The V call is TRBV19, the J call TRBJ1-5; D not certain. Trimming shortened V by 2 bases and J by 5 bases, and 10 bases separated the two germline ends. The length of the CDR3 is 14 residues. From germline, CDR1 is LNHDA and CDR2 SQIVND (reference sequence). The CDR3 loop reads CASSIPRADQPQHF. Here the CDR3 DNA reads TGTGCCAGTAGTATACCCCGGGCAGATCAGCCCCAGCATTTT.

The chain uses TRBV28 and TRBJ2-1; a weak D match, TRBD2 (6 bases). Trimming stripped 2 bases from V and 5 bases from J, with 13 bases between. The germline gives CDR1 MDHEN, CDR2 SYDVKM. The CDR3 totals 15 residues. The DNA of the CDR3 is TGTGCCAGCAGTTTAAAGCGGGCCCCCCACAATGAGCAGTTCTTC. It specifies CASSLKRAPHNEQFF.

This chain uses TRBV5-5 with TRBJ2-1; TRBD2 matches at 8 bases. The CDR3 extends over 16 amino acids. In germline, CDR1 is SGHKS, CDR2 YYEKEE (reference sequence). V lost 4 bases to trimming and J lost 3 bases; unmatched junction nucleotides: 9. The CDR3 reads CASSLWVAGRYNEQFF. In nucleotides, the CDR3 is TGTGCCAGCAGCCTCTGGGTAGCGGGACGCTACAATGAGCAGTTCTTC.

The V gene is TRBV19, the J gene TRBJ2-3; no clear D gene. V gave up 7 bases and J gave up 5 bases, with 19 bases separating them. The CDR3 runs 15 residues. CDR1 is LNHDA, CDR2 SQIVND, per germline (reference sequence). The DNA for the CDR3 is TGTGCCAGTACCTCCCCGCGGACCCACGGAGATACGCAGTATTTT. Its translation is CASTSPRTHGDTQYF.

The DNA for the CDR3 is TGCGCCAGCAGCTGGACACCCTCCGCTTCTTCGGGCTACACCTTC. Amino acid sequence: CASSWTPSASSGYTF. The V and J genes are TRBV5-1 and TRBJ1-2; maybe TRBD1 (5 bases). The CDR3 is 15 amino acids. Between the trimmed V and J ends, which lost 3 bases and 8 bases, there was a span of 20 bases. The germline V gene encodes CDR1 SGHRS and CDR2 YFSETQ.

The V and J genes are TRBV30 and TRBJ2-3; D is possibly TRBD1 (6 bases). V was shortened by 1 base and J by 4 bases, with 12 bases between the two germline ends. The CDR3 has 14 amino acids. Looked up from germline, CDR1 is GTSNPN and CDR2 is SVGIG (reference sequence). CDR3 amino acids: CAWSGPRGADTQYF. Written as DNA, the CDR3 is TGTGCCTGGAGTGGACCCAGGGGAGCAGATACGCAGTATTTT.

The chain uses TRBV5-1 and TRBJ1-5; D possibly corresponds to TRBD1 (5 bases). The CDR3 length is 13 residues. Trimming took 4 bases from V and 0 from J, leaving 5 bases between them. Germline V gives CDR1 SGHRS, CDR2 YFSETQ. CDR3: CASSGGSNQPQHF. CDR3 bases: TGCGCCAGCAGCGGGGGTAGCAATCAGCCCCAGCATTTT.